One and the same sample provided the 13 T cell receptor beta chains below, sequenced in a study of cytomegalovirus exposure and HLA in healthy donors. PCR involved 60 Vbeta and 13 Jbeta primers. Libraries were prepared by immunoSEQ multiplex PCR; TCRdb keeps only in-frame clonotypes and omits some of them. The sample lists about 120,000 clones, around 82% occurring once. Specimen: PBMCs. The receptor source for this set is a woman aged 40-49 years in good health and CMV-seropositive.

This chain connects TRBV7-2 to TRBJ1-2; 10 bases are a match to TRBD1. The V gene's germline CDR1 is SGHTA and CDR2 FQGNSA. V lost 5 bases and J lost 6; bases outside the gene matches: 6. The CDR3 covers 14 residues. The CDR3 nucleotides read TGTGCCAGCAGCACCCGGACAGGGGGGGATGGCTACACCTTC. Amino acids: CASSTRTGGDGYTF.

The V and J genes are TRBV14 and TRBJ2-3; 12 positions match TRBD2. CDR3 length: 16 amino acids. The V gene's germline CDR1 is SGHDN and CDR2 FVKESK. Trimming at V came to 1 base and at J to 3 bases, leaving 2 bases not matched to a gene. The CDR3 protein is CASSQGTSGRTDTQYF. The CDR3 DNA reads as TGTGCCAGCAGCCAAGGAACTAGCGGGAGGACAGATACGCAGTATTTT. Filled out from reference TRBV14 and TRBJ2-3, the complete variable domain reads EAGVTQFPSHSVIEKGQTVTLRCDPISGHDNLYWYRRVMGKEIKFLLHFVKESKQDESGMPNNRFLAERTGGTYSTLKVQPAELEDSGVYFCASSQGTSGRTDTQYFGPGTRLTVL.

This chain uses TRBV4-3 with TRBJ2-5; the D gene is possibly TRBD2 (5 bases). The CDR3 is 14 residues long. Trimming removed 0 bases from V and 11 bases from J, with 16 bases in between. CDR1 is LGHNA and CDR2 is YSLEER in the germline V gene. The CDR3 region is CASSQDRRQQGQYF. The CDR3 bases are TGCGCCAGCAGCCAAGATCGGAGGCAACAAGGGCAGTACTTC.

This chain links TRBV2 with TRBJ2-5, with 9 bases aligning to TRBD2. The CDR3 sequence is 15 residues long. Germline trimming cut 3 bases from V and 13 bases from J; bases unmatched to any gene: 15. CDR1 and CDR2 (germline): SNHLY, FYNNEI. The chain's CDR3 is CASSEGVSGGFTGYF. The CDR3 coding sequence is TGTGCCAGCAGTGAGGGGGTTAGCGGGGGATTCACTGGGTACTTC. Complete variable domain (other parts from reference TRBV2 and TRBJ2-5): EPEVTQTPSHQVTQMGQEVILRCVPISNHLYFYWYRQILGQKVEFLVSFYNNEISEKSEIFDDQFSVERPDGSNFTLKIRSTKLEDSAMYFCASSEGVSGGFTGYFGPGTRLLVL.

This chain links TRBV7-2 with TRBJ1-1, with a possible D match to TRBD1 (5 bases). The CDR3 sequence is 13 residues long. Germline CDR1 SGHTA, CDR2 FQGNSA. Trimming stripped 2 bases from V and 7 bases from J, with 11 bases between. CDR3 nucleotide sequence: TGTGCCAGCAGCTTATCCCCGGGGGATGAAGCTTTCTTT. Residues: CASSLSPGDEAFF.

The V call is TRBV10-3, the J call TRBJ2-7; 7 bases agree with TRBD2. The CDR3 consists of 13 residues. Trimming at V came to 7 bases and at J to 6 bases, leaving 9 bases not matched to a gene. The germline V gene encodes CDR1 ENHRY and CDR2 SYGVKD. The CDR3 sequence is CAITREGLAEQYF. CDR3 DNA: TGTGCCATCACTAGGGAGGGCCTCGCCGAGCAGTACTTC.

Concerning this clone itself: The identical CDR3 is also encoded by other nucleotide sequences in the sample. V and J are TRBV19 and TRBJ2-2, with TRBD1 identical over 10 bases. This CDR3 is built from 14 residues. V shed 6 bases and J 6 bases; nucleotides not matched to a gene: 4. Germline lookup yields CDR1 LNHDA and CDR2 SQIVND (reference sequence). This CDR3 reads CASRGTGVAGELFF. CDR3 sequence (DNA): TGTGCCAGTAGGGGGACAGGGGTTGCCGGGGAGCTGTTTTTT.

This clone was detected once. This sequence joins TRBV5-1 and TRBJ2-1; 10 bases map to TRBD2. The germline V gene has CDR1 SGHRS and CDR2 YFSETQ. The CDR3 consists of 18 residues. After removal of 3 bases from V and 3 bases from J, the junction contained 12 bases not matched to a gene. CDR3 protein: CASSSSIAGGHLYNEQFF. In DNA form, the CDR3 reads TGCGCCAGCAGCTCGTCTATAGCGGGAGGCCACCTCTACAATGAGCAGTTCTTC.

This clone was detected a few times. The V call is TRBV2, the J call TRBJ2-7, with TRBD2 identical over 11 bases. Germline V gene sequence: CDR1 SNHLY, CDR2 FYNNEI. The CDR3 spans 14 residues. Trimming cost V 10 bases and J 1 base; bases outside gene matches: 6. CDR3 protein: CANLAGGPSYEQYF. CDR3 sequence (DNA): TGTGCCAACCTAGCGGGAGGCCCTTCCTACGAGCAGTACTTC.

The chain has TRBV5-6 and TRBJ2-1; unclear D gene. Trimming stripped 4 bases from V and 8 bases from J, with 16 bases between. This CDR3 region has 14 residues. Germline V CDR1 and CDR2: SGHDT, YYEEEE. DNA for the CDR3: TGTGCCAGCAGCCAACTACCGACCGGTCATGAGCAGTTCTTC. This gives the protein CASSQLPTGHEQFF.

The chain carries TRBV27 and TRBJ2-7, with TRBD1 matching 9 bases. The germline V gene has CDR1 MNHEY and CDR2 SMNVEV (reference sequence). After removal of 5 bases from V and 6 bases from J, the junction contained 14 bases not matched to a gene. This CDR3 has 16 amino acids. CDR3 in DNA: TGTGCCAGCAGTCATTCGCTACGGACAGGGGCGGGCGAGCAGTACTTC. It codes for CASSHSLRTGAGEQYF.

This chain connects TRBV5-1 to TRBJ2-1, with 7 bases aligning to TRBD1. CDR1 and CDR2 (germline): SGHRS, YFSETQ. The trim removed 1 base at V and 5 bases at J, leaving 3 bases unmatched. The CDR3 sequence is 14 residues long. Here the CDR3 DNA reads TGCGCCAGCAGCTTGACGACAGGGAACAATGAGCAGTTCTTC. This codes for CASSLTTGNNEQFF. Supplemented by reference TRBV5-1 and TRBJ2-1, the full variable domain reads KAGVTQTPRYLIKTRGQQVTLSCSPISGHRSVSWYQQTPGQGLQFLFEYFSETQRNKGNFPGRFSGRQFSNSRSEMNVSTLELGDSALYLCASSLTTGNNEQFFGPGTRLTVL.

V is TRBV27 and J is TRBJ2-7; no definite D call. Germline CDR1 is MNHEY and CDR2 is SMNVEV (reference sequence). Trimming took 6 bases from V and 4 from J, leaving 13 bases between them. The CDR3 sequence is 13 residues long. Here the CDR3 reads CASSTSDGYEQYF. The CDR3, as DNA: TGTGCCAGCAGCACTTCCGACGGGTACGAGCAGTACTTC.